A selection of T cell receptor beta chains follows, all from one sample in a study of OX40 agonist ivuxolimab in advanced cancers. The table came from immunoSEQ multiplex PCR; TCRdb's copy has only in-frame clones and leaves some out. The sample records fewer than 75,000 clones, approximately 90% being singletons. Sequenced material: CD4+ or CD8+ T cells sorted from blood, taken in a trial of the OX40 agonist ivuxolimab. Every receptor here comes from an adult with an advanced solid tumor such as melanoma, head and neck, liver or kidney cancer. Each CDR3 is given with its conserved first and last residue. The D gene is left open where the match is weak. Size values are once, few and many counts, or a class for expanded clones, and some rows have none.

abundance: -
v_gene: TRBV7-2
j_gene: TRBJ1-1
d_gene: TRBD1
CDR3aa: CASSLQGGPWNTEAFF
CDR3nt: TGTGCCAGCAGCTTACAGGGGGGACCATGGAACACTGAAGCTTTCTTT

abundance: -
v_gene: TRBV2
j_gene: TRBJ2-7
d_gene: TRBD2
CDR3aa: CASRSLAGSSYEQYF
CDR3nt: TGTGCCAGCAGGTCCCTAGCGGGGAGCTCCTACGAGCAGTACTTC

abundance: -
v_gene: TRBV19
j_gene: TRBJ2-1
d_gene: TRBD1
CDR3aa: CASRNWGTGVTNEQFF
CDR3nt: TGTGCCAGTAGGAACTGGGGGACAGGGGTTACCAATGAGCAGTTCTTC

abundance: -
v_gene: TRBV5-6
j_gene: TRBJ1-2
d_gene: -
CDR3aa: CASSLGAKANYGYTF
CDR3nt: TGTGCCAGCAGCTTGGGGGCAAAAGCTAACTATGGCTACACCTTC

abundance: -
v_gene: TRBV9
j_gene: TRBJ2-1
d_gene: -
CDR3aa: CASSVATYNEQFF
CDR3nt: TGTGCCAGCAGCGTTGCCACTTACAATGAGCAGTTCTTC

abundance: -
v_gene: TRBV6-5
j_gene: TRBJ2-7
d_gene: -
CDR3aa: CASSYSGEQYF
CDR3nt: TGTGCCAGCAGTTACTCAGGAGAGCAGTACTTC

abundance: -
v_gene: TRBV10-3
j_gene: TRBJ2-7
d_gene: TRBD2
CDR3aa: CAISGPGTRTAYEQYF
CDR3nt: TGTGCCATCAGTGGACCGGGGACTAGAACGGCCTACGAGCAGTACTTC

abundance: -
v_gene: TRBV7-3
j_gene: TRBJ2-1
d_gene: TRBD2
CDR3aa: CASSLMGLAGGSYNEQFF
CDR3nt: TGTGCCAGCAGCTTAATGGGACTAGCGGGGGGATCGTACAATGAGCAGTTCTTC

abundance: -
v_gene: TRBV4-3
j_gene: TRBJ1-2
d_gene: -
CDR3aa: CASSQELRVTNYGYTF
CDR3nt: TGCGCCAGCAGCCAAGAATTAAGGGTTACTAACTATGGCTACACCTTC

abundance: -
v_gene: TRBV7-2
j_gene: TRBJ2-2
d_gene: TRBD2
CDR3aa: CASSLRLGPSGKGSGELFF
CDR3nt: TGTGCCAGCAGCTTACGACTGGGCCCTAGCGGGAAGGGATCCGGGGAGCTGTTTTTT

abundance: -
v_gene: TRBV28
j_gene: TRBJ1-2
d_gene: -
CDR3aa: CASRGQGNYGYTF
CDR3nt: TGTGCCAGCAGAGGGCAGGGAAACTATGGCTACACCTTC

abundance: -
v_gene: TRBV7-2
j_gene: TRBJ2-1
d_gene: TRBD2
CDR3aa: CASSPRDYTYNEQFF
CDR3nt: TGTGCCAGCAGCCCCCGGGACTACACCTACAATGAGCAGTTCTTC

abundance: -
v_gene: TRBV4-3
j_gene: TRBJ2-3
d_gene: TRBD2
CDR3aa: CASSHEAGEADTQYF
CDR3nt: TGCGCCAGCAGCCACGAAGCGGGGGAGGCAGATACGCAGTATTTT

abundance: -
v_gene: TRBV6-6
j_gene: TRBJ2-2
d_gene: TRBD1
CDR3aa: CAAIEGATGELFF
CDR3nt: TGTGCCGCGATCGAGGGGGCTACCGGGGAGCTGTTTTTT

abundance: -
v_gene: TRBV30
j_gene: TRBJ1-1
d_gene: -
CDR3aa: CAWSSLLNTEAFF
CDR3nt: TGTGCCTGGAGCTCTCTTCTCAACACTGAAGCTTTCTTT

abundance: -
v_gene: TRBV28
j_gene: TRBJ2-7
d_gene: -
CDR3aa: CASSLGGPSVYEQYF
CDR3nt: TGTGCCAGCAGTTTAGGAGGGCCTAGCGTCTACGAGCAGTACTTC

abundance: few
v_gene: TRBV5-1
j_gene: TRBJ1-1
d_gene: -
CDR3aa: CASSEQGQSEAFF
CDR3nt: TGCGCCAGCAGCGAACAGGGTCAGTCTGAAGCTTTCTTT

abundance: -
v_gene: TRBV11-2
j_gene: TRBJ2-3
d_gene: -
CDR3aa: CASSFGQSTDTQYF
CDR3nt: TGTGCCAGCAGCTTTGGACAGAGCACAGATACGCAGTATTTT

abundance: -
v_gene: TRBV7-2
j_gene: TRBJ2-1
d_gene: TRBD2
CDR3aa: CASSSRLAGGSYNEQFF
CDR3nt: TGTGCCAGCAGCTCCCGACTAGCGGGAGGATCCTACAATGAGCAGTTCTTC

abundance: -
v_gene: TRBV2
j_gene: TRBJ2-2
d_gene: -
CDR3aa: CASSPDLAVNTGELFF
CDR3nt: TGTGCCAGCAGTCCCGACTTAGCGGTGAACACCGGGGAGCTGTTTTTT

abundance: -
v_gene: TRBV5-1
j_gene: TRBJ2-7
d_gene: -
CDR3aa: CASSLEVAGSYEQYF
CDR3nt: TGCGCCAGCAGCTTGGAAGTTGCAGGCTCCTACGAGCAGTACTTC

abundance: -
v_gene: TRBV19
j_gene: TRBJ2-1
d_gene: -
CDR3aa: CASRGLDSLQRLYNEQFF
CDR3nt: TGTGCCAGTAGAGGTTTGGACAGCCTCCAACGCCTCTACAATGAGCAGTTCTTC

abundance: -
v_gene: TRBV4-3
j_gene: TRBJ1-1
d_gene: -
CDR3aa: CASNPGLGPEAFF
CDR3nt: TGCGCCAGCAACCCGGGCCTAGGACCTGAAGCTTTCTTT

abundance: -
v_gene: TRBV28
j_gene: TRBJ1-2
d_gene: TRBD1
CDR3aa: CASSSPGQGKRAGYTF
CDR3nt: TGTGCCAGCAGTTCACCGGGACAGGGTAAAAGAGCAGGCTACACCTTC

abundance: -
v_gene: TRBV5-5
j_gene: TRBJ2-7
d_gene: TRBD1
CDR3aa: CASTPQGQGSSYEQYF
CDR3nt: TGTGCCAGCACCCCCCAAGGACAGGGGAGCTCCTACGAGCAGTACTTC

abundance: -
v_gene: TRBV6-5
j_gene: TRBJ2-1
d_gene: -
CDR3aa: CASSYGHTELEQFF
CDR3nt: TGTGCCAGCAGTTACGGGCACACGGAATTGGAGCAGTTCTTC

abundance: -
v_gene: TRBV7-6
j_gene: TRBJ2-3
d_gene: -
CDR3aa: CASSATPDTQYF
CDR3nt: TGTGCCAGCAGCGCGACTCCAGATACGCAGTATTTT

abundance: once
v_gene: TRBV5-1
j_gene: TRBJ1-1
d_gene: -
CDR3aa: CASSSQGQSNTEAFF
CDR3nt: TGCGCCAGCAGCTCACAAGGACAGTCGAACACTGAAGCTTTCTTT

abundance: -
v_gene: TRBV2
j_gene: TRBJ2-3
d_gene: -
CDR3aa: CASSFTDTQYF
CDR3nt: TGTGCCAGCAGTTTTACAGATACGCAGTATTTT

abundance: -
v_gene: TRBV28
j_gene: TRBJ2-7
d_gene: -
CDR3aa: CASSLSPNYEQYF
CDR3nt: TGTGCCAGCAGTTTATCCCCAAACTACGAGCAGTACTTC

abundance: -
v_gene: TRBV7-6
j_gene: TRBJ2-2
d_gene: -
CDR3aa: CASSLGGGANTGELFF
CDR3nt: TGTGCCAGCAGCTTAGGAGGAGGCGCGAACACCGGGGAGCTGTTTTTT

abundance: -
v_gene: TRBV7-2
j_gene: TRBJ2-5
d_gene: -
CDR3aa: CASSAGTRAGTQYF
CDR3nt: TGTGCCAGCAGCGCGGGGACCCGAGCGGGGACCCAGTACTTC

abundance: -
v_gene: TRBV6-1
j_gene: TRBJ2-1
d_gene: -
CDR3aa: CASTWTKQFF
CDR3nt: TGTGCCAGCACCTGGACAAAGCAGTTCTTC

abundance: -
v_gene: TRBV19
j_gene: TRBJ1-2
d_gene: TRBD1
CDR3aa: CASSPVQGSYGYTF
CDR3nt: TGTGCCAGTAGTCCGGTACAGGGGAGCTATGGCTACACCTTC

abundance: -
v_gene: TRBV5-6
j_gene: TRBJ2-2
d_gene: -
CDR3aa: CASSFDPIWDPGELFF
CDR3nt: TGTGCCAGCAGCTTCGACCCGATATGGGACCCCGGGGAGCTGTTTTTT

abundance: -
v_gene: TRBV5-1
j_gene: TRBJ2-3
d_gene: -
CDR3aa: CASCRDGRGTDTQYF
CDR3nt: TGCGCCAGCTGTCGGGATGGTCGCGGCACAGATACGCAGTATTTT

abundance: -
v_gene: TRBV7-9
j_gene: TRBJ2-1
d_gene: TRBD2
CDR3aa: CASSPPGTSHNEQFF
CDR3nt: TGTGCCAGCAGCCCACCGGGGACTAGCCACAATGAGCAGTTCTTC

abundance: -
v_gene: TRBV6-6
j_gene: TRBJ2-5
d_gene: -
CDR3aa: CASTGPQETQYF
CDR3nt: TGTGCCAGCACCGGACCCCAAGAGACCCAGTACTTC

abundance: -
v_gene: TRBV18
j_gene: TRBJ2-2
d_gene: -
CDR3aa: CASSPLVSGELFF
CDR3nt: TGTGCCAGCTCGCCCCTAGTGTCCGGGGAGCTGTTTTTT

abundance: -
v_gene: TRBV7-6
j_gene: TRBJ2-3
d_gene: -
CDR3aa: CASSLIIAASTDTQYF
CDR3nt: TGTGCCAGCAGCTTAATCATAGCGGCTAGCACAGATACGCAGTATTTT

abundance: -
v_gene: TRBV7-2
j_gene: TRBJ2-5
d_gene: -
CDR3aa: CASSTTGTNQETQYF
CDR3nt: TGTGCCAGCAGTACCACCGGGACGAACCAAGAGACCCAGTACTTC

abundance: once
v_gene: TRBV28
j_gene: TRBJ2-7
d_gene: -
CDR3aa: CASSFGDEQYF
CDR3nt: TGTGCCAGCAGTTTTGGGGACGAGCAGTACTTC

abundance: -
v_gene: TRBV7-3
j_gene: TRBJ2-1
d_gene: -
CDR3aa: CASSLTGVRRQNEQFF
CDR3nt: TGTGCCAGCAGCTTAACGGGGGTCCGTAGGCAAAATGAGCAGTTCTTC